Below are 29 T cell receptor beta chains sequenced from a single sample in a study of shared clonotypes between healthy human individuals. The assay was immunoSEQ multiplex PCR, and TCRdb's table has in-frame clones only and misses some. The sample consists of more than 2,000,000 clones, around 90% of them appearing once. The specimen sequenced was naive CD4+ T cells sorted from blood. The subset is: CD45RA+ positively selected. The receptors shown here come from a man between 18 and 29 years old in good health.

Here the CDR3 DNA reads TGTGCCAGCAGTTTTTCCCAAGGGCAACAGCCCCAGCATTTT. Translating gives CASSFSQGQQPQHF. This rearrangement joins TRBV28 to TRBJ1-5; D is ambiguous. The CDR3 length is 14 residues. The germline V gene encodes CDR1 MDHEN and CDR2 SYDVKM. Trimming shortened V by 3 bases and J by 7 bases, and 13 bases separated the two germline ends.

J is TRBJ2-1 and V is TRBV14, with a weak D call TRBD1 (5 bases). V was cut by 3 bases and J by 2 bases, with 26 bases left in between. Germline V lookup: CDR1 SGHDN, CDR2 FVKESK. The CDR3 runs to 20 residues. The CDR3 nucleotides are TGTGCCAGCAGCCAGATCTCATTCTCGGAATGGGGCCATACCTACAATGAGCAGTTCTTC. It encodes CASSQISFSEWGHTYNEQFF.

This chain connects TRBV18 to TRBJ2-7; 10 bases fit TRBD2. The CDR3 length is 16 residues. Germline-derived CDR1 and CDR2 are KGHSH and LQKENI. Losses at the gene ends were 3 bases for V and 0 bases for J; bases not matched to a gene: 5. The CDR3 DNA reads TGTGCCAGCTCACCTCGGCTAGCGGGGGTCTCCTACGAGCAGTACTTC. Translating it yields CASSPRLAGVSYEQYF.

The chain carries TRBV29-1 and TRBJ1-2; 7 positions match TRBD1. The CDR3 has 15 amino acids. V lost 1 base to trimming and J lost 8 bases; unmatched junction nucleotides: 13. CDR1 and CDR2 (germline): SQVTM, ANQGSEA. The CDR3 loop reads CSVEGVIGQGEGYTF. The CDR3 DNA sequence: TGCAGCGTTGAAGGAGTAATTGGGCAGGGGGAAGGCTACACCTTC.

The chain couples TRBV9 to TRBJ1-5, with 11 bases that match TRBD1. V shed 4 bases, J shed 6 bases, and the junction held 3 bases outside the gene matches. The V gene's germline CDR1 is SGDLS and CDR2 YYNGEE. This CDR3 contains 14 residues. CDR3 residues: CASSSDRGPQPQHF. As DNA, the CDR3 is TGTGCCAGCAGCTCGGACAGGGGGCCTCAGCCCCAGCATTTT.

This clone was counted between two and nine times. The chain links TRBV19 to TRBJ1-5; 7 bases fit TRBD1. Trimming cost V 9 bases and J 6 bases; bases outside gene matches: 11. There are 14 residues in the CDR3. Germline CDR1 reads LNHDA; CDR2 reads SQIVND (reference sequence). CDR3 sequence: CASSDREVSQPQHF. In DNA, the CDR3 is TGTGCCAGCAGTGACAGGGAGGTAAGTCAGCCCCAGCATTTT.

This clone was seen a single time. The V gene is TRBV28, the J gene TRBJ2-1; tentatively, D is TRBD2 (6 bases). The CDR3 spans 17 residues. Trimming removed 7 bases at V and 0 bases at J, with 19 bases between. Germline CDR1 is MDHEN and CDR2 is SYDVKM. The CDR3 DNA reads as TGTGCCAGCACGCGGGGAGTAGCGGTAAGCTCCTACAATGAGCAGTTCTTC. Protein: CASTRGVAVSSYNEQFF. The full variable domain, with the rest looked up from reference TRBV28 and TRBJ2-1, is DVKVTQSSRYLVKRTGEKVFLECVQDMDHENMFWYRQDPGLGLRLIYFSYDVKMKEKGDIPEGYSVSREKKERFSLILESASTNQTSMYLCASTRGVAVSSYNEQFFGPGTRLTVL.

V is TRBV10-1 and J is TRBJ2-7, with D perhaps TRBD1 (5 bases). V lost 6 bases to trimming and J lost 2 bases, with 17 bases between them. The CDR3 loop spans 15 amino acids. Germline CDR1 is WNHNN and CDR2 is SYGVQD (reference sequence). CDR3 in amino acids: CASRLPSTEPYEQYF. The CDR3 bases are TGCGCCAGCAGGTTGCCATCGACAGAACCCTACGAGCAGTACTTC.

The genes are TRBV5-4 and TRBJ2-5; maybe TRBD2 (6 bases). The CDR3 is 17 residues long. Deletions cut 2 bases from V and 5 bases from J, with 22 bases between. CDR1 is SGHNT, CDR2 YYREEE, per germline (reference sequence). CDR3 sequence (DNA): TGTGCCAGCAGCTTTGGGGGGATCGGAGGGCCGGGTGAGACCCAGTACTTC. Encoded protein: CASSFGGIGGPGETQYF.

The genes are TRBV11-2 and TRBJ2-5; D is uncertain. V shed 1 base and J shed 5 bases, with 14 bases lying between them. The CDR3 is 15 residues long. The germline V gene has CDR1 SGHAT and CDR2 FQNNGV. The CDR3 sequence: CASSLAGYLGETQYF. As DNA, the CDR3 is TGTGCCAGCAGCTTAGCGGGCTACCTGGGGGAGACCCAGTACTTC.

This chain links TRBV5-1 with TRBJ1-2, with a tentative D call TRBD1 (5 bases). CDR3 size: 14 residues. CDR1 and CDR2 (germline): SGHRS, YFSETQ. The germline V and J ends were trimmed by 1 base and 8 bases, with 15 bases remaining between them. The CDR3 DNA sequence: TGCGCCAGCAGCTTGTTGGGGCCCGACCTAGGCTACACCTTC. As protein: CASSLLGPDLGYTF.

This clone was detected only once. This sequence joins TRBV4-1 and TRBJ2-3; TRBD2 might be the D (5 bases). V was shortened by 1 base and J by 0 bases, with 11 bases between the two germline ends. CDR1 is MGHRA and CDR2 is YSYEKL in the germline V gene. The CDR3 sequence is 16 residues long. CDR3 bases: TGCGCCAGCAGCCAAGGGGAGCGGACGAGCACAGATACGCAGTATTTT. Amino acids: CASSQGERTSTDTQYF.

The J gene is TRBJ2-3, the V gene TRBV10-3; 10 bases line up with TRBD2. Trimming cost V 0 bases and J 0 bases; bases outside gene matches: 6. CDR3 size: 18 residues. Per germline, CDR1 ENHRY and CDR2 SYGVKD. This chain's CDR3 is CAISESASGSLSTDTQYF. The DNA of the CDR3 is TGTGCCATCAGTGAGTCGGCTAGCGGGAGTTTAAGCACAGATACGCAGTATTTT.

This clone was counted once. The chain employs TRBV30 and TRBJ1-1; D is unclear. Germline CDR1 GTSNPN, CDR2 SVGIG (reference sequence). V was shortened by 5 bases and J by 0 bases, with 13 bases between the two germline ends. The CDR3 covers 14 residues. CDR3 DNA sequence: TGTGCCTGGGTCAAAGGGAAGATGAACACTGAAGCTTTCTTT. Residues: CAWVKGKMNTEAFF.

The rearrangement links TRBV19 to TRBJ2-7; TRBD1 aligns across 8 bases. CDR3 size: 16 residues. CDR1 is LNHDA, CDR2 SQIVND, per germline (reference sequence). V shed 8 bases, J shed 6 bases, and the junction held 18 bases outside the gene matches. CDR3 bases: TGTGCCAGTCATCCCCCCCAGACAGGGGATCGTGGCGAGCAGTACTTC. This gives the protein CASHPPQTGDRGEQYF.

This clone has only one observation. The CDR3 nucleotides read TGTGCCACCAGCAGAGATGGAGATTCGAACACTGAAGCTTTCTTT. The encoded protein is CATSRDGDSNTEAFF. The chain is built from TRBV15 and TRBJ1-1, with D unclear. Germline V gene data show CDR1 as LNHNV and CDR2 as YYDKDF (reference sequence). The CDR3 has 15 residues. Trimming took off 0 bases at V and 1 base at J, with 9 bases between the two ends. The full variable domain, with the rest looked up from reference TRBV15 and TRBJ1-1, is DAMVIQNPRYQVTQFGKPVTLSCSQTLNHNVMYWYQQKSSQAPKLLFHYYDKDFNNEADTPDNFQSRRPNTSFCFLDIRSPGLGDTAMYLCATSRDGDSNTEAFFGQGTRLTVV.

This sequence joins TRBV5-1 and TRBJ2-3; TRBD1 aligns across 8 bases. The J segment lost 5 bases and the V segment lost 0 bases, leaving 2 bases of the junction unmatched. The germline V gene encodes CDR1 SGHRS and CDR2 YFSETQ. CDR3 length: 14 amino acids. In nucleotides, the CDR3 is TGCGCCAGCAGCTTGGGACAGGGGTTAGATACGCAGTATTTT. Encoded protein: CASSLGQGLDTQYF.

CDR3 sequence: CASSETGVRTGELFF. Written as DNA, the CDR3 is TGTGCCAGCAGTGAAACAGGGGTCCGGACCGGGGAGCTGTTTTTT. The V and J genes are TRBV25-1 and TRBJ2-2; 7 bases are shared with TRBD1. The V gene's germline CDR1 is MGHDK and CDR2 SYGVNS. After removal of 2 bases from V and 5 bases from J, the junction contained 5 bases not matched to a gene. This CDR3 is built from 15 residues.

This clone showed up just a few times. The chain uses TRBV19 and TRBJ2-2; possible D gene TRBD2, 7 bases. V was shortened by 5 bases and J by 8 bases, with 21 bases between the two germline ends. The CDR3 runs 16 residues. CDR1 is LNHDA and CDR2 is SQIVND in the germline V gene (reference sequence). The CDR3 nucleotides read TGTGCCAGTAGTTCACAGGGACTATTGGGATCTGGGGAGCTGTTTTTT. This encodes CASSSQGLLGSGELFF.

This clone was seen a few times. The same CDR3 also results from other DNA sequences found in this sample. In DNA, the CDR3 is TGCGCCAGCAGGCCGGGACAGGGTAATTCACCCCTCCACTTT. The encoded protein is CASRPGQGNSPLHF. V and J are TRBV5-1 and TRBJ1-6, with 9 bases lining up with TRBD1. Per germline, CDR1 SGHRS and CDR2 YFSETQ. The length of the CDR3 is 14 residues. The ends lost 5 bases at V and 6 bases at J; junction bases unmatched: 3.

There are a few counts of this clone. This chain connects TRBV9 to TRBJ1-1; D not certain. Germline CDR1 SGDLS, CDR2 YYNGEE. The CDR3 length is 14 residues. V was pared by 2 bases and J by 4 bases, with 12 bases between. CDR3 coding DNA: TGTGCCAGCAGCGTCTCGGGGTGGTCCACTGAAGCTTTCTTT. As protein: CASSVSGWSTEAFF.

The chain employs TRBV7-2 and TRBJ1-1, with D unresolved. The CDR3 length is 14 residues. Trimming removed 5 bases at V and 2 bases at J, with 12 bases between. Per germline, CDR1 SGHTA and CDR2 FQGNSA. The DNA of the CDR3 is TGTGCCAGCAGCCCGAACCGGCTTAACACTGAAGCTTTCTTT. Amino acid sequence: CASSPNRLNTEAFF.

A remark on this clone: This same CDR3 is encoded by further DNA sequences in the sample. The V gene is TRBV27, the J gene TRBJ2-5; TRBD1 matches at 9 bases. CDR3 length: 14 residues. The V segment lost 5 bases and the J segment 2 bases; nucleotides outside the gene matches: 3. Germline assignment: CDR1 MNHEY and CDR2 SMNVEV (reference sequence). In nucleotides, the CDR3 is TGTGCCAGCAGTCGGGACAGGGCACAAGAGACCCAGTACTTC. Its translation is CASSRDRAQETQYF.

The CDR3, as DNA: TGTGCCAGCAGCTCGCCAGGACTAGGGGCGGATACGCAGTATTTT. Encoded protein: CASSSPGLGADTQYF. The rearrangement joins TRBV7-2 to TRBJ2-3; the match to TRBD2 covers 7 bases. There are 15 residues in the CDR3. CDR1 SGHTA and CDR2 FQGNSA come from the germline V gene. V shed 4 bases, J shed 6 bases, and the junction held 10 bases outside the gene matches.

The chain joins TRBV7-2 to TRBJ2-7; maybe TRBD2 (6 bases). V gave up 5 bases and J gave up 7 bases, with 18 bases separating them. The CDR3 spans 14 residues. CDR1 is SGHTA, CDR2 FQGNSA, per germline. CDR3 protein: CASSPGLASREQYF. DNA of the CDR3: TGTGCCAGCAGCCCAGGCCTAGCGTCGAGGGAGCAGTACTTC.

The rearrangement uses TRBV9 and TRBJ2-6; D is uncertain. CDR1 is SGDLS, CDR2 YYNGEE, per germline. Trimming took 5 bases from V and 3 from J, leaving 9 bases between them. This CDR3 is built from 14 residues. The CDR3 nucleotides are TGTGCCAGCAGGAGTAGGGATGGGGCCAACGTCCTGACTTTC. Translating gives CASRSRDGANVLTF. Filled out from reference TRBV9 and TRBJ2-6, the complete variable domain reads DSGVTQTPKHLITATGQRVTLRCSPRSGDLSVYWYQQSLDQGLQFLIQYYNGEERAKGNILERFSAQQFPDLHSELNLSSLELGDSALYFCASRSRDGANVLTFGAGSRLTVL.

This chain links TRBV15 with TRBJ1-1; unclear D gene. Germline V CDR1 and CDR2: LNHNV, YYDKDF (reference sequence). The CDR3 extends over 15 amino acids. Between the trimmed V and J ends, which lost 4 bases and 0 bases, there was a span of 12 bases. The CDR3 protein is CATSMPRVMNTEAFF. The DNA of the CDR3 is TGTGCCACCAGCATGCCAAGGGTAATGAACACTGAAGCTTTCTTT.

This chain connects TRBV5-6 to TRBJ2-3, with D perhaps TRBD1 or TRBD2 (5 bases each). The CDR3 sequence is 16 residues long. Germline V gene data show CDR1 as SGHDT and CDR2 as YYEEEE. Trimming removed 3 bases at V and 4 bases at J, with 18 bases between. CDR3 nucleotide sequence: TGTGCCAGCAGCTCCACCTCGGCAGGGAGAGCAGATACGCAGTATTTT. This translates into CASSSTSAGRADTQYF. Looking up the rest from reference TRBV5-6 and TRBJ2-3 gives the full variable domain: DAGVTQSPTHLIKTRGQQVTLRCSPKSGHDTVSWYQQALGQGPQFIFQYYEEEERQRGNFPDRFSGHQFPNYSSELNVNALLLGDSALYLCASSSTSAGRADTQYFGPGTRLTVL.

J is TRBJ1-1 and V is TRBV7-3; D uncertain. The CDR3 contains 15 residues. CDR1 and CDR2 (germline): SGHTA, FQGTGA. V was pared by 0 bases and J by 0 bases, with 8 bases between. The CDR3 protein is CASSLTRILNTEAFF. The CDR3 nucleotides are TGTGCCAGCAGCTTAACACGGATATTGAACACTGAAGCTTTCTTT.